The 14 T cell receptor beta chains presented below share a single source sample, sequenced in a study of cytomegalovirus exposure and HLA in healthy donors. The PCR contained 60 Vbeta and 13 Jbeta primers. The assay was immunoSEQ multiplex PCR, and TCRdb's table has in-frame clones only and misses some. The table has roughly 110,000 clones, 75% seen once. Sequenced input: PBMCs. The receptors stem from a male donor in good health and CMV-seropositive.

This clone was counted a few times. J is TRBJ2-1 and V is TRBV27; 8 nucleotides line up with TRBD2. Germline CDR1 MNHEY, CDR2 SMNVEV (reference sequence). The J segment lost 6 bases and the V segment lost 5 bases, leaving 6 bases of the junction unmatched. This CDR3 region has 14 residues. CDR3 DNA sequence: TGTGCCAGCAGTCCGGGACTAGTAGGCAATGAGCAGTTCTTC. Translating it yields CASSPGLVGNEQFF.

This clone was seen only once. In nucleotides, the CDR3 is TGTGCCAGCAGTTTAAACAACAGGGTAGAGACCCAGTACTTC. The encoded protein is CASSLNNRVETQYF. J is TRBJ2-5 and V is TRBV27; TRBD1 is a possible D gene (6 bases). Trimming left V 2 bases short and J 4 bases short, with 11 bases between. The CDR3 is 14 residues long. Germline CDR1 and CDR2: MNHEY and SMNVEV (reference sequence).

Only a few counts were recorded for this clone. The CDR3 nucleotides read TGTGCCAGCAGCTCCGAAACAGGGGACGAGCAGTACTTC. Translating it yields CASSSETGDEQYF. The rearrangement joins TRBV7-3 to TRBJ2-7, with 7 bases matching TRBD1. This CDR3 comprises 13 residues. Germline V gives CDR1 SGHTA, CDR2 FQGTGA. V lost 4 bases, J lost 5 bases, and 5 bases stayed unmatched.

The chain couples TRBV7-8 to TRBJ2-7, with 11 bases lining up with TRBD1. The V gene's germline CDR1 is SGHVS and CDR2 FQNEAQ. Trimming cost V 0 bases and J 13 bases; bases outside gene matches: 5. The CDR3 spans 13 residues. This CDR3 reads CASSLAMGQGEYF. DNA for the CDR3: TGTGCCAGCAGCTTAGCCATGGGACAGGGGGAATACTTC.

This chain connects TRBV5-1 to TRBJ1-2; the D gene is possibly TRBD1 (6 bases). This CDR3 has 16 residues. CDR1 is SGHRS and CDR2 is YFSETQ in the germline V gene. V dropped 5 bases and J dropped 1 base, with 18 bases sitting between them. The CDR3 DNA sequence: TGCGCCAGCAGGCTTTCACCGGACAGTTATAACTATGGCTACACCTTC. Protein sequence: CASRLSPDSYNYGYTF.

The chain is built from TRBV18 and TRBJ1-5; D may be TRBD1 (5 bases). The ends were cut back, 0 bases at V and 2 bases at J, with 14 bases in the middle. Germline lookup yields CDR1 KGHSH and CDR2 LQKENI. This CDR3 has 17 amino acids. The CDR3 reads CASSPPSSRAGNQPQHF. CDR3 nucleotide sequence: TGTGCCAGCTCACCACCTTCTTCCAGGGCCGGCAATCAGCCCCAGCATTTT. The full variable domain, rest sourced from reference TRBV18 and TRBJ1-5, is NAGVMQNPRHLVRRRGQEARLRCSPMKGHSHVYWYRQLPEEGLKFMVYLQKENIIDESGMPKERFSAEFPKEGPSILRIQQVVRGDSAAYFCASSPPSSRAGNQPQHFGDGTRLSIL.

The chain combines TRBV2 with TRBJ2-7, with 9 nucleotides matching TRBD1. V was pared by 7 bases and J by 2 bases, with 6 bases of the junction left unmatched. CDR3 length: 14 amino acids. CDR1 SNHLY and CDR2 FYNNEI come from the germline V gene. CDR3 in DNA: TGTGCCAGCACCTTGGGACAGGGAGCCTACGAGCAGTACTTC. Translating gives CASTLGQGAYEQYF.

CDR3 amino acids: CASSRRLAIAETQYF. As DNA, the CDR3 is TGTGCCAGCAGCCGGAGACTAGCGATAGCCGAGACCCAGTACTTC. The chain joins TRBV5-8 to TRBJ2-5, with TRBD2 matching over 8 bases. CDR1 and CDR2 from the germline V gene are SGHTS and YDEGEE. This CDR3 has 15 residues. V lost 4 bases, J lost 5 bases, and 10 bases stayed unmatched.

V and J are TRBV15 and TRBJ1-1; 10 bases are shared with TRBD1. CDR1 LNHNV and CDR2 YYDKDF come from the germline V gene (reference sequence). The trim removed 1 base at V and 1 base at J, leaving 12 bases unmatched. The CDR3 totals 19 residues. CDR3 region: CATSRGSRGTGVKNTEAFF. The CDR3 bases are TGTGCCACCAGCAGAGGGTCTCGAGGGACAGGGGTGAAGAACACTGAAGCTTTCTTT.

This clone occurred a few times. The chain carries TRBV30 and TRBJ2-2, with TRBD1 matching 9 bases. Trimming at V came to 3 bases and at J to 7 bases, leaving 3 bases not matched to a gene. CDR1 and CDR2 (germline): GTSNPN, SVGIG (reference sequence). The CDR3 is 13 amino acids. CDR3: CAWRGQGIGELFF. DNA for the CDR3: TGTGCCTGGAGGGGACAGGGAATCGGGGAGCTGTTTTTT.

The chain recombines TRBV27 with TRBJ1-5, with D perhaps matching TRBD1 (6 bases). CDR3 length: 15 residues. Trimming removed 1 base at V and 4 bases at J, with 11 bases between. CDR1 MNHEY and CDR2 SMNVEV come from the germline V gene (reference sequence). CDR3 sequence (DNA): TGTGCCAGCAGTTTATGGGGGGGCCATAATCAGCCCCAGCATTTT. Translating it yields CASSLWGGHNQPQHF.

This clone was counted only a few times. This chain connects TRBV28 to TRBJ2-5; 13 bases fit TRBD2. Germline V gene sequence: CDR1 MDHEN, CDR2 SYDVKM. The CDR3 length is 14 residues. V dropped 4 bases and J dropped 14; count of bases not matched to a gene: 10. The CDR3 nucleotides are TGTGCCAGCAGTTCGGGACTAGCGGGAAGCGGGTGCTACTTC. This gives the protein CASSSGLAGSGCYF.

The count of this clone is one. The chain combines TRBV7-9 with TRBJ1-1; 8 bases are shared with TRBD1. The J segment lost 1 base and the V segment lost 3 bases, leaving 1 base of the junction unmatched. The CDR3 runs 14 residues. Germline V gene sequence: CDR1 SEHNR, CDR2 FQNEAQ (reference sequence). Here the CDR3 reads CASSLTGANTEAFF. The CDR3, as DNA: TGTGCCAGCAGCTTGACAGGGGCGAACACTGAAGCTTTCTTT.

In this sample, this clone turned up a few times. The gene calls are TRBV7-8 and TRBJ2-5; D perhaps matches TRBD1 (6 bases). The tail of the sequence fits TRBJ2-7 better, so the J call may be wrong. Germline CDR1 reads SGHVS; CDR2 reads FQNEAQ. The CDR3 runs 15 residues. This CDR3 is CASSLLPGHSYEQYF. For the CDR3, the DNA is TGTGCCAGCAGCTTATTGCCGGGACACTCGTACGAGCAGTACTTC.